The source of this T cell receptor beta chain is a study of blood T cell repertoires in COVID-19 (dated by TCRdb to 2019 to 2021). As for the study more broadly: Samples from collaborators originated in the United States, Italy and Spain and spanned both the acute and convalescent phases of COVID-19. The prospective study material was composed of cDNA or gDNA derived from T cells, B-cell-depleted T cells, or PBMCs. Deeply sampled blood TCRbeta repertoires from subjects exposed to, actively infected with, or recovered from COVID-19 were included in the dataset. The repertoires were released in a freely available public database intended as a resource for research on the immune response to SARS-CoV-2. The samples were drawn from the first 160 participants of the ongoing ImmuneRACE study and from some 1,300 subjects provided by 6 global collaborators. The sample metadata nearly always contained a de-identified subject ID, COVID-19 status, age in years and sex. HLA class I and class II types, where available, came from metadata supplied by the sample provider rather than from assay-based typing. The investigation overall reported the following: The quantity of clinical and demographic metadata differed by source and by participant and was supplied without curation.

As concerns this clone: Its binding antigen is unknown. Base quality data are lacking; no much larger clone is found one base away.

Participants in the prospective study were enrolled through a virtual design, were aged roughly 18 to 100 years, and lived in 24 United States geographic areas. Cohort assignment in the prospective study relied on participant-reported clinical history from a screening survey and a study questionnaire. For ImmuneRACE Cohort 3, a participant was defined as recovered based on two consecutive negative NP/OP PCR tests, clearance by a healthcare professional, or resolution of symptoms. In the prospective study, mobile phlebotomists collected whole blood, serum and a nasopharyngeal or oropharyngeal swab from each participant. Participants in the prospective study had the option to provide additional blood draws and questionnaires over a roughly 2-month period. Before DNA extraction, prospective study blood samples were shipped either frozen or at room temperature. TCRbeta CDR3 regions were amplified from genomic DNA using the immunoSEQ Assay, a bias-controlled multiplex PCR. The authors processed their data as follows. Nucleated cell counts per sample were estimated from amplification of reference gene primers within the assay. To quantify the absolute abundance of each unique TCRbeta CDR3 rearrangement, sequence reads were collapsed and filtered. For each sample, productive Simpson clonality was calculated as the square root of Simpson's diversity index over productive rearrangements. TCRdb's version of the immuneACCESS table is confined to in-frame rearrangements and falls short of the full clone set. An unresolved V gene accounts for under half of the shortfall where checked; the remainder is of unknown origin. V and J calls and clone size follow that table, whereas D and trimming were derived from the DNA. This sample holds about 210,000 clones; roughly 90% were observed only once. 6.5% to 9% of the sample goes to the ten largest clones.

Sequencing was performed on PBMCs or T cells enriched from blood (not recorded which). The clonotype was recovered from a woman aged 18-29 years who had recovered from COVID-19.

The CDR3 in this case is CAISDGSQAFF. The DNA sequence is as follows: TGTGCCATCAGTGATGGGAGCCAAGCTTTCTTT. Recombination connected TRBV10-3 to TRBJ1-1; too little of a D gene remains to name it. Reading the germline V gene gives CDR1 ENHRY and CDR2 SYGVKD. Inclusive of the bounding cysteine and phenylalanine, the CDR3 is 11 residues long. Just the 33-base CDR3 DNA is kept, in frame starting at base 1. Cut back by 3 bases and 9 bases, the V and J ends lie 8 bases apart.